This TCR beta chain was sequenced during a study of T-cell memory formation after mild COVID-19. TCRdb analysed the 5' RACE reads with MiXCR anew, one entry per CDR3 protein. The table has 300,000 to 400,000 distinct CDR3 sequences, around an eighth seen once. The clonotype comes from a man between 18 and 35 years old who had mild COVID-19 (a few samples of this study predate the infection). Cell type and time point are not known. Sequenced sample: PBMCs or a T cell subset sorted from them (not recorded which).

CDR3 in amino acids: CASSLRENIQYF. In nucleotides, the CDR3 is TGTGCCAGCAGCCTCAGGGAAAACATTCAGTACTTC. J is TRBJ2-4 and V is TRBV6-2 or TRBV6-3, with D possibly matching TRBD1 (5 bases). The V end lost 6 bases, the J end lost 5 bases, and 8 bases lay between the germline ends. The V gene's germline CDR1 is MNHEY and CDR2 SVGEGT. The CDR3 covers 12 residues.